This T cell receptor (beta chain) comes out of a study of post-analysis software for immune sequencing data. Study summary: Included courses were relapsing-remitting and secondary progressive multiple sclerosis; progressive-relapsing multiple sclerosis was also included. Findings and limits, study-wide: Among multiple sclerosis patients, normalized Chao1 diversity was significantly below that of controls. With TRBV5-6, TRBV5-1 and TRBV20-1 included, a handful of TRBV segments were more frequent in patients than in controls.

As for this clonotype: Its specificity is not known. Compared with germline, one end of the junction differs, possibly owing to a read error.

The germline V gene has CDR1 DFQATT and CDR2 SNEGSKA (reference sequence). CDR3 length: 15 amino acids. Unique molecular identifiers were present in the TCR beta cDNA libraries. Input of about 0.9 to 10 million T cells yielded 450,000 to 550,000 cDNA molecules. TCRdb processed the PCR reads anew with MiXCR; each CDR3 protein has one entry. The data show about 400,000 distinct CDR3 sequences, less than 40% seen once. This chain uses TRBV20-1 with TRBJ2-1; 8 positions match TRBD2. Specimen: blood. The sequence was obtained from a girl aged 10-17 years with multiple sclerosis. The CDR3 DNA follows: TGCGGTGCTACCCACACCGGGGGGGCCTACAATGAGCAGTTCTTC. This gives the protein CGATHTGGAYNEQFF.